The subject of this entry is one TCR beta chain. There are 15 residues in the CDR3. Germline loops: CDR1 PRHDT, CDR2 FYEKMQ (reference sequence). The V end was cut by 3 bases, the J end by 2 bases, with 8 bases between. This record belongs to a study of OX40 agonist ivuxolimab in advanced cancers. Study information: While on treatment, patients had intravenous ivuxolimab at 0.01 to 10 mg/kg every 2 weeks. Subjects had a mean age of approximately 60 years, with a range of roughly 23 to 79; less than 90% were male.

Systemic immunosuppression or a history of autoimmune disease excluded patients. Method: immunoSEQ multiplex PCR; TCRdb's copy keeps in-frame clones and lacks some. The sample contains roughly 26,000 clones, roughly 90% of which appear only once. The sample was CD4+ or CD8+ T cells sorted from blood, taken in a trial of the OX40 agonist ivuxolimab. The receptor was isolated from an adult with an advanced solid tumor such as melanoma, head and neck, liver or kidney cancer. The genes are TRBV13 and TRBJ1-6, with a tentative D call TRBD1 (6 bases). The CDR3 here is CASSLEGAYNSPLHF. The CDR3 nucleotides are TGTGCCAGCAGCTTGGAGGGGGCCTATAATTCACCCCTCCACTTT.